This T cell receptor (beta chain) was recorded in a study of blood T cells in healthy people across ages. It was with a sample-barcoded 5' primer and a J-beta primer mix that a second PCR of about 6 to 11 cycles was run. TCRdb ran MiXCR on the 5' RACE reads and lists one entry per CDR3 protein. The sample shows fewer than 800,000 distinct CDR3 sequences, approximately 50% of them seen only once. Trimming removed 3 bases from V and 4 bases from J, with 11 bases in between. CDR3 length equals 14 residues. Looked up from germline, CDR1 is SGHRS and CDR2 is YFSETQ. Drawing of peripheral blood yielded ten milliliters from each donor.

The TCR was taken from a woman aged 60 to 75 in good health. This chain joins TRBV5-1 and TRBJ2-1; no reliable D call. The material sequenced was blood. Written as DNA, the CDR3 is TGCGCCAGCAGCTCCTCACAGTCGTACAATGAGCAGTTCTTC. This codes for CASSSSQSYNEQFF.